This TCR beta chain emerged from a study of blood T cells in healthy people across ages. This clonotype showed up many times. For the second PCR, which ran for 7 to 11 cycles, a sample-barcoded 5' primer and a J-beta primer mix were used. TCRdb reprocessed the 5' RACE reads with MiXCR, giving one entry per CDR3 protein. The sample lists just under 900,000 distinct CDR3 sequences, around 26% occurring once. Sequencing used blood. This sequence originates from a woman of 80 years or more in good health.

This chain's CDR3 is CASSLGGRGETQYF. The CDR3 bases are TGTGCCAGCAGCCTCGGGGGGCGAGGAGAGACCCAGTACTTC. V is TRBV7-2 and J is TRBJ2-5, with D possibly matching TRBD2 (7 bases). Germline V gives CDR1 SGHTA, CDR2 FQGNSA. V was shortened by 5 bases and J by 4 bases, with 14 bases between the two germline ends. This CDR3 spans 14 amino acids.